A selection of T cell receptor beta chains follows, all from one sample in a study of T cells in localized non-small cell lung cancer. The table came from immunoSEQ multiplex PCR; TCRdb's copy has only in-frame clones and leaves some out. The data contain 75,000 to 95,000 clones, around 80% of them singletons. This material consisted of PBMCs, taken before any cancer treatment. The receptors stem from a man between 40 and 69 years old with stage II squamous cell lung carcinoma. CDR3s include the opening cysteine and the closing phenylalanine or tryptophan. The D gene is left open where the match is weak. Size is stated for part of the rows, as once, few or many counts, or as a class when the clone is expanded.

D gene,clone size,J gene,V gene,CDR3 protein,CDR3 DNA
NA,NA,TRBJ2-1,TRBV7-2,CASCRTAYNEQFF,TGTGCCAGCTGCCGGACTGCCTACAATGAGCAGTTCTTC
NA,NA,TRBJ1-1,TRBV7-3,CASSVQGETEAFF,TGTGCCAGCAGCGTGCAAGGAGAGACTGAAGCTTTCTTT
NA,NA,TRBJ2-5,TRBV12-5,CASGLDPGPEKETQYF,TGTGCTAGTGGTTTGGACCCCGGACCGGAGAAAGAGACCCAGTACTTC
TRBD2,NA,TRBJ2-3,TRBV28,CASSLRTSGRDTDTQYF,TGTGCCAGCAGCTTAAGGACTAGCGGGAGGGACACAGATACGCAGTATTTT
NA,NA,TRBJ2-1,TRBV6-1,CASSERPTPPYNEQFF,TGTGCCAGCAGTGAACGACCTACCCCCCCCTACAATGAGCAGTTCTTC
NA,once,TRBJ2-7,TRBV5-5,CASSFTGDEQYF,TGTGCCAGCAGCTTTACAGGAGACGAGCAGTACTTC
NA,NA,TRBJ2-7,TRBV30,CAWSAQGGGYEQYF,TGTGCCTGGAGTGCCCAGGGAGGAGGTTACGAGCAGTACTTC
TRBD1,NA,TRBJ2-1,TRBV7-6,CASSLALGQGASNEQFF,TGTGCCAGCAGCTTAGCGTTAGGGCAGGGGGCCTCCAATGAGCAGTTCTTC
TRBD2,NA,TRBJ2-7,TRBV5-6,CASSLTGRVGYEQYF,TGTGCCAGCAGCTTAACGGGGAGGGTCGGGTACGAGCAGTACTTC
NA,once,TRBJ2-1,TRBV11-1,CASSLERASSYNEQFF,TGTGCCAGCAGCTTAGAGCGGGCCAGCTCCTACAATGAGCAGTTCTTC
NA,NA,TRBJ2-5,TRBV27,CASSLPQGTQYF,TGTGCCAGCAGTTTACCCCAAGGGACCCAGTACTTC
NA,NA,TRBJ2-7,TRBV29-1,CSVELAAPSYEQYF,TGCAGCGTTGAATTGGCGGCCCCCTCCTACGAGCAGTACTTC
NA,NA,TRBJ2-1,TRBV11-2,CASSFRVNEQFF,TGTGCCAGCAGCTTTCGAGTCAATGAGCAGTTCTTC
TRBD1,NA,TRBJ2-1,TRBV27,CASSLYGTGEREQFF,TGTGCCAGCAGTTTATACGGGACAGGGGAGAGGGAGCAGTTCTTC
NA,NA,TRBJ2-7,TRBV6-1,CASSTYEQYF,TGTGCCAGCAGTACTTACGAGCAGTACTTC
NA,NA,TRBJ2-7,TRBV27,CASSVRGSYEQYF,TGTGCCAGCAGTGTCAGGGGCTCCTACGAGCAGTACTTC
NA,NA,TRBJ1-5,TRBV5-4,CASSLGGPGQPQHF,TGTGCCAGCAGCTTGGGGGGCCCCGGGCAGCCCCAGCATTTT
TRBD1,NA,TRBJ2-7,TRBV30,CAWRRGQGMGEQYF,TGTGCCTGGAGGCGGGGACAGGGTATGGGCGAGCAGTACTTC
TRBD2,NA,TRBJ2-7,TRBV6-6,CASSNSGGSFYEQYF,TGTGCCAGCAGCAATAGCGGGGGTTCATTCTACGAGCAGTACTTC
NA,few,TRBJ1-5,TRBV7-2,CASSFSQGSKQPQHF,TGTGCCAGCAGTTTTTCACAGGGATCAAAACAGCCCCAGCATTTT
NA,once,TRBJ2-2,TRBV7-3,CASRPEGTGELFF,TGTGCCAGCAGGCCAGAGGGGACCGGGGAGCTGTTTTTT
NA,NA,TRBJ2-3,TRBV5-1,CASSLAGTDTQYF,TGCGCCAGCAGCTTAGCAGGCACAGATACGCAGTATTTT
NA,NA,TRBJ2-1,TRBV7-8,CASSLGEVSSYNEQFF,TGTGCCAGCAGCTTAGGGGAGGTGAGCTCCTACAATGAGCAGTTCTTC
TRBD1,NA,TRBJ1-2,TRBV4-3,CASSQERGRQGRGYTF,TGCGCCAGCAGCCAAGAAAGAGGGCGACAGGGAAGAGGCTACACCTTC
NA,NA,TRBJ1-1,TRBV7-2,CASSAEPPRQSLNTEAFF,TGTGCCAGCAGCGCCGAGCCCCCTCGACAGAGCCTGAACACTGAAGCTTTCTTT
TRBD1,many,TRBJ1-1,TRBV7-9,CASSFGTGVDTEAFF,TGTGCCAGCAGCTTTGGGACAGGGGTGGACACTGAAGCTTTCTTT
TRBD1,NA,TRBJ2-3,TRBV19,CASSSLWGTGGTDTQYF,TGTGCCAGTAGTTCCCTATGGGGGACAGGGGGCACAGATACGCAGTATTTT
NA,NA,TRBJ2-2,TRBV19,CASSGPMNTGELFF,TGTGCCAGTAGCGGGCCCATGAACACCGGGGAGCTGTTTTTT
TRBD2,NA,TRBJ2-1,TRBV6-6,CASSRLTSGGDEQFF,TGTGCCAGCAGCCGGCTGACTAGCGGGGGCGATGAGCAGTTCTTC
NA,once,TRBJ2-7,TRBV6-5,CASSSGPRYEQYF,TGTGCCAGCAGTTCAGGGCCCAGGTACGAGCAGTACTTC
NA,NA,TRBJ1-1,TRBV6-1,CASSSRGSDTEAFF,TGTGCCAGCAGTTCGCGGGGATCTGACACTGAAGCTTTCTTT
NA,few,TRBJ2-3,TRBV2,CASQRSGSGTDTQYF,TGTGCCAGTCAAAGGTCCGGATCTGGCACAGATACGCAGTATTTT
NA,NA,TRBJ1-6,TRBV7-9,CAGSLRGQQNSPLHF,TGTGCCGGCAGCCTCCGCGGACAGCAAAACTCACCCCTCCACTTT
NA,NA,TRBJ2-2,TRBV5-1,CASSSGAITGELFF,TGCGCCAGCAGCTCCGGGGCGATCACCGGGGAGCTGTTTTTT
NA,NA,TRBJ2-1,TRBV11-2,CASSPRLLHNEQFF,TGTGCCAGCAGCCCCAGACTGCTCCACAATGAGCAGTTCTTC
NA,few,TRBJ2-6,TRBV30,CAWSGWSGANVLTF,TGTGCCTGGAGTGGGTGGTCTGGGGCCAACGTCCTGACTTTC
NA,NA,TRBJ1-2,TRBV10-3,CAISDPARAEEANYGYTF,TGTGCCATCAGTGACCCTGCACGGGCGGAGGAAGCTAACTATGGCTACACCTTC
NA,few,TRBJ1-2,TRBV18,CASSPRAGNYGYTF,TGTGCCAGCTCACCACGAGCAGGGAACTATGGCTACACCTTC
NA,NA,TRBJ2-6,TRBV5-1,CASSQTGLGANVLTF,TGCGCCAGCAGCCAAACAGGGCTTGGGGCCAACGTCCTGACTTTC
NA,once,TRBJ1-6,TRBV7-2,CASSLRTGYNSPLHF,TGTGCCAGCAGTTTAAGGACGGGTTATAATTCACCCCTCCACTTT
TRBD1,NA,TRBJ1-4,TRBV14,CASSHLPGTGLSNEKLFF,TGTGCCAGCAGCCACCTTCCCGGGACAGGGTTGTCTAATGAAAAACTGTTTTTT
NA,NA,TRBJ2-7,TRBV10-2,CASSARTYSYEQYF,TGCGCCAGCAGTGCTCGGACCTATTCCTACGAGCAGTACTTC
NA,few,TRBJ2-3,TRBV29-1,CSVNEGGIWQYF,TGCAGCGTCAACGAAGGTGGGATTTGGCAGTATTTT
NA,NA,TRBJ1-1,TRBV7-9,CASSFSGAMNTEAFF,TGTGCCAGCAGCTTCTCAGGGGCAATGAACACTGAAGCTTTCTTT
NA,NA,TRBJ1-3,TRBV28,CASSRTSGNTIYF,TGTGCCAGCAGTAGGACATCTGGAAACACCATATATTTT
TRBD1,NA,TRBJ2-2,TRBV5-1,CASSPLTGGSTGELFF,TGCGCCAGCAGCCCGTTAACAGGGGGCAGCACCGGGGAGCTGTTTTTT
TRBD2,NA,TRBJ2-1,TRBV2,CASSEARGGTGRNEQFF,TGTGCCAGCAGTGAAGCTCGCGGGGGGACTGGTCGTAATGAGCAGTTCTTC
NA,NA,TRBJ2-7,TRBV7-9,CASTSQIRRNGEQYF,TGTGCCAGCACTTCTCAGATCCGCCGGAACGGCGAGCAGTACTTC
NA,NA,TRBJ1-2,TRBV5-4,CASTLWRAENYGYTF,TGTGCCAGCACCTTGTGGAGGGCTGAGAACTATGGCTACACCTTC
NA,NA,TRBJ1-5,TRBV19,CASSIVSPRNQPQHF,TGTGCCAGTAGTATAGTAAGCCCCCGCAATCAGCCCCAGCATTTT
NA,NA,TRBJ1-1,TRBV7-3,CASSSSPGTPQAFF,TGTGCCAGCAGCTCCTCCCCCGGGACTCCCCAAGCTTTCTTT
NA,NA,TRBJ2-7,TRBV7-9,CASSLDLQQYF,TGTGCCAGCAGCCTGGATTTGCAGCAGTACTTC
NA,NA,TRBJ2-1,TRBV4-2,CASSPRDDHSYNEQFF,TGTGCCAGCAGCCCCCGAGATGATCACTCCTACAATGAGCAGTTCTTC
TRBD2,NA,TRBJ2-3,TRBV5-4,CASSLGPASGSTDTQYF,TGTGCCAGCAGCTTGGGTCCGGCTAGCGGAAGCACAGATACGCAGTATTTT
NA,NA,TRBJ1-3,TRBV7-9,CASSLASEESRTIYF,TGTGCCAGCAGCTTAGCGTCGGAAGAGTCGAGAACCATATATTTT